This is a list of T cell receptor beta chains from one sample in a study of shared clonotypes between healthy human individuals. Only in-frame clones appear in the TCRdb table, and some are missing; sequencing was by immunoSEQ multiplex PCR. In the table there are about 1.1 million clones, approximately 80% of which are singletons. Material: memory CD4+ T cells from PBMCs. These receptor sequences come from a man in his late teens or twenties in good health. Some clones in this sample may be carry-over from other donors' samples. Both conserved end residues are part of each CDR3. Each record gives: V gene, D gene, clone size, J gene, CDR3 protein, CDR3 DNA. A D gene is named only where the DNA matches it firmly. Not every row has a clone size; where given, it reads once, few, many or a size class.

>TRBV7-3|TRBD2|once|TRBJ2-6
CASSLAGGPGANVLTF
TGTGCCAGCAGCTTAGCGGGAGGGCCTGGGGCCAACGTCCTGACTTTC
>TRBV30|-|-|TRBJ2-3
CAWSVSNGNTQYF
TGTGCCTGGAGTGTATCTAATGGCAATACGCAGTATTTT
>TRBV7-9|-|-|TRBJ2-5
CASSQGPGRQETQYF
TGTGCCAGCAGCCAGGGCCCAGGGAGACAAGAGACCCAGTACTTC
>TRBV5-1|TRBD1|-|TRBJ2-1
CASSARTGGSYNEQFF
TGCGCCAGCAGCGCACGGACAGGGGGCTCCTACAATGAGCAGTTCTTC
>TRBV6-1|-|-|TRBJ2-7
CASSEEVQGSYEQYF
TGTGCCAGCAGTGAAGAGGTACAGGGCTCCTACGAGCAGTACTTC
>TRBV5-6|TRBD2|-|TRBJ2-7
CASSLGVAGDYEQYF
TGTGCCAGCAGCTTGGGGGTAGCGGGAGACTACGAGCAGTACTTC
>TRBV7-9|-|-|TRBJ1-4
CASSSYREVGEKLFF
TGTGCCAGCAGCTCCTACAGGGAAGTCGGCGAAAAACTGTTTTTT
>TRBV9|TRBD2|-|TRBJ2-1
CASSAGAGGRGNYNEQFF
TGTGCCAGCAGCGCCGGAGCGGGGGGAAGGGGGAACTACAATGAGCAGTTCTTC
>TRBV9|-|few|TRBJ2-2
CASSARVNTGELFF
TGTGCCAGCAGCGCCCGGGTGAACACCGGGGAGCTGTTTTTT
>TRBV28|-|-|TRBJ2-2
CASTADTNTGELFF
TGTGCCAGCACGGCGGACACGAACACCGGGGAGCTGTTTTTT
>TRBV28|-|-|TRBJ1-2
CASSLSNRDYGYTF
TGTGCCAGCAGTTTAAGTAACCGAGACTATGGCTACACCTTC
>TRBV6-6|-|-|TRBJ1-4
CASSYTHEKLFF
TGTGCCAGCAGTTACACTCATGAAAAACTGTTTTTT
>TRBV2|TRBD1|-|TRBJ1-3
CASRGDRAVTIYF
TGTGCCAGCAGGGGGGACAGGGCGGTCACCATATATTTT
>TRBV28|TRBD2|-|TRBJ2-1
CASSFRRSGAYNEQFF
TGTGCCAGCAGTTTTAGGAGAAGCGGGGCTTACAATGAGCAGTTCTTC
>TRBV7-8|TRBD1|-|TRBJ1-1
CASSLVSFAPGQINTEAFF
TGTGCCAGCAGCTTAGTTAGTTTCGCTCCGGGACAGATTAACACTGAAGCTTTCTTT
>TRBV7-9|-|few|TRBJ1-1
CASSLPTAAGPMNTEAFF
TGTGCCAGCAGCTTACCAACCGCGGCAGGGCCGATGAACACTGAAGCTTTCTTT
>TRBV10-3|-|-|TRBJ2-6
CAAAGGSGANVLTF
TGTGCCGCGGCGGGCGGGTCTGGGGCCAACGTCCTGACTTTC
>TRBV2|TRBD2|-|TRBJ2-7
CAGSGTSDSSYEQYF
TGTGCCGGCTCGGGGACTAGCGACAGCTCCTACGAGCAGTACTTC
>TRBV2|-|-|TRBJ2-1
CASSEVGAGEGEQFF
TGTGCCAGCAGTGAAGTGGGAGCGGGTGAGGGGGAGCAGTTCTTC
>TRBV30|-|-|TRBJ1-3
CAWSDSSGNTIYF
TGTGCCTGGAGCGACAGCTCTGGAAACACCATATATTTT
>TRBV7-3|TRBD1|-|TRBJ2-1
CASSSQSPGTGGLTRQFF
TGTGCCAGCAGCTCCCAAAGCCCAGGGACAGGGGGCTTAACCCGGCAGTTCTTC
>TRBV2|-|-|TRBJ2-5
CASSEGRRPETQYF
TGTGCCAGCAGTGAGGGGCGCAGACCCGAGACCCAGTACTTC
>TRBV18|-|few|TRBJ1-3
CASSSDTAVF
TGTGCCAGCTCATCCGACACGGCAGTTTTC
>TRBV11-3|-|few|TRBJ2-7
CASSYRGGPYEQYF
TGTGCCAGCAGCTACCGGGGCGGGCCCTACGAGCAGTACTTC
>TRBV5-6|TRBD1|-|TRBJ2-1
CASSSGQLNEQFF
TGTGCCAGCAGCTCGGGACAGCTCAATGAGCAGTTCTTC
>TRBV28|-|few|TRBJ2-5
CASTTTRESETQYF
TGTGCCAGCACCACTACCCGCGAGTCAGAGACCCAGTACTTC
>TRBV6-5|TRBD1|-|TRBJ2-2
CASSKGQKNTGELFF
TGTGCCAGCAGTAAGGGACAGAAGAACACCGGGGAGCTGTTTTTT
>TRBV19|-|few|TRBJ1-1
CASYRDPGTEAFF
TGTGCCTCATACCGGGACCCAGGCACTGAAGCTTTCTTT
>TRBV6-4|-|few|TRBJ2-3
CASSDLSWVDTQYF
TGTGCCAGCAGTGACCTGAGTTGGGTAGATACGCAGTATTTT
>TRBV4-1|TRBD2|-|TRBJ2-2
CASSQDRSGSGRNTGELFF
TGCGCCAGCAGCCAAGATCGATCGGGTAGCGGGAGGAACACCGGGGAGCTGTTTTTT
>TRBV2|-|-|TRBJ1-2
CASSVQGDYGYTF
TGTGCCAGCAGTGTACAGGGCGACTATGGCTACACCTTC
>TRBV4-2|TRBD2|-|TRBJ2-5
CASSHAGLAGEETQYF
TGTGCCAGCAGCCACGCGGGACTAGCGGGAGAAGAGACCCAGTACTTC
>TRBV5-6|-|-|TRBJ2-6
CASSLGVSGANVLTF
TGTGCCAGCAGCCTGGGGGTCTCTGGGGCCAACGTCCTGACTTTC
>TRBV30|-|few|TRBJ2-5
CAWSFVQETQYF
TGTGCCTGGAGTTTTGTCCAAGAGACCCAGTACTTC
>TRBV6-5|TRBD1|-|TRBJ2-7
CASSSGTANSYEQYF
TGTGCCAGCAGTTCCGGGACAGCCAACTCCTACGAGCAGTACTTC
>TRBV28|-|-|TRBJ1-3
CASSLPSGNTIYF
TGTGCCAGCAGTCTGCCCTCTGGAAACACCATATATTTT
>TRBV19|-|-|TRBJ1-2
CASSPVGVHGYTF
TGTGCCAGTAGCCCTGTGGGGGTTCATGGCTACACCTTC
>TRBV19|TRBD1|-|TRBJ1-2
CASSMGQGIYGYTF
TGTGCCAGTAGTATGGGACAGGGGATCTATGGCTACACCTTC
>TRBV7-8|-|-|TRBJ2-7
CASSLRPAQGAGGPYEQYF
TGTGCCAGCAGCTTAAGGCCTGCACAGGGGGCGGGGGGCCCCTACGAGCAGTACTTC
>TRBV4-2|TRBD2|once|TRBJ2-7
CASSLMAGGTYEQYF
TGTGCCAGCAGCTTAATGGCGGGAGGGACCTACGAGCAGTACTTC
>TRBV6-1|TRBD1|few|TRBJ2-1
CASRAGTGTYNEQFF
TGTGCCAGCAGGGCCGGGACAGGGACCTACAATGAGCAGTTCTTC
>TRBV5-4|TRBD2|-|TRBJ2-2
CASSLASGINTGELFF
TGTGCCAGCAGCTTGGCTAGCGGGATTAACACCGGGGAGCTGTTTTTT
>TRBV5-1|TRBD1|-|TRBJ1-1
CASSSGQGNTEAFF
TGCGCCAGCAGCTCCGGACAGGGGAACACTGAAGCTTTCTTT
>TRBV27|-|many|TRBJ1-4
CASKVGRGREKLFF
TGTGCCAGCAAAGTGGGACGGGGAAGGGAAAAACTGTTTTTT
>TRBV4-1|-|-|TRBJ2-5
CASSQGDRVLGETQYF
TGCGCCAGCAGCCAAGGGGATCGGGTTTTGGGAGAGACCCAGTACTTC
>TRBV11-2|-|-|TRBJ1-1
CASSPQRRLWDMNTEAFF
TGTGCCAGCAGCCCACAGCGGAGGCTTTGGGATATGAACACTGAAGCTTTCTTT
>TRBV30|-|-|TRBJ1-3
CAWSVGRTPSGNTIYF
TGTGCCTGGAGTGTTGGGCGCACGCCCTCTGGAAACACCATATATTTT
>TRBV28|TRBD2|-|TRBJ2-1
CASSLVSGRDLYNEQFF
TGTGCCAGCAGTTTAGTGAGTGGGAGGGATCTTTACAATGAGCAGTTCTTC
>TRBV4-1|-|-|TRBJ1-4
CASSQDRRAVPNEKLFF
TGCGCCAGCAGCCAAGACCGCCGGGCCGTTCCTAATGAAAAACTGTTTTTT
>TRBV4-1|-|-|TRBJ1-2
CASSQDGGSNYGYTF
TGCGCCAGCAGCCAAGATGGGGGATCCAACTATGGCTACACCTTC
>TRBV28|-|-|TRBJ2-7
CASTPPGTAKNEQYF
TGTGCCAGCACCCCTCCGGGGACGGCGAAAAACGAGCAGTACTTC
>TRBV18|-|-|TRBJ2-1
CASSPRLGDNEQFF
TGTGCCAGCTCACCAAGGCTCGGCGACAATGAGCAGTTCTTC
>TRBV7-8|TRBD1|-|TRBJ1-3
CASSFTRTGAGNTIYF
TGTGCCAGCAGCTTTACACGGACAGGGGCTGGAAACACCATATATTTT
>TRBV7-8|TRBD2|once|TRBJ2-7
CASSLARAGDGEQYF
TGTGCCAGCAGCTTAGCGCGGGCGGGAGACGGCGAGCAGTACTTC
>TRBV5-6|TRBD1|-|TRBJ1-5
CASSFRVCLGQGARQPQHF
TGTGCCAGCAGCTTTCGGGTCTGCCTGGGACAGGGGGCAAGGCAGCCCCAGCATTTT
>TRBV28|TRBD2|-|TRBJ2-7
CATIAGTVYEQYF
TGTGCCACCATAGCGGGCACCGTCTACGAGCAGTACTTC
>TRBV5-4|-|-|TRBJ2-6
CASSPGGKRPAGANVLTF
TGTGCCAGCAGCCCGGGGGGCAAAAGGCCGGCTGGGGCCAACGTCCTGACTTTC